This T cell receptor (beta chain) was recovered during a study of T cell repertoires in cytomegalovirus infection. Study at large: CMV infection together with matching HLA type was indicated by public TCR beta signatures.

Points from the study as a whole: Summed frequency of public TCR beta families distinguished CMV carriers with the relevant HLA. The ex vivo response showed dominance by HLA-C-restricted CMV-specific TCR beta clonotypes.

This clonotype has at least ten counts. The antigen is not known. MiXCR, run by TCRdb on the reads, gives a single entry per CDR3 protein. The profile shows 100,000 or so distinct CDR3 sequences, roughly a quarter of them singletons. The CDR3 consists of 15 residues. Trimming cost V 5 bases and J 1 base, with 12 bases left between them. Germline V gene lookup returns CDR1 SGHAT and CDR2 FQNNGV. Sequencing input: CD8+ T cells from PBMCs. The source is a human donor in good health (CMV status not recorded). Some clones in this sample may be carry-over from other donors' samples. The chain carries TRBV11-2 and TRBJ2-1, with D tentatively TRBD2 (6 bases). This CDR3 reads CASSPTGESYNEQFF. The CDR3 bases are TGTGCCAGCAGCCCTACGGGGGAATCCTACAATGAGCAGTTCTTC.